Presented here are 26 T cell receptor beta chains from one specimen sequenced in a study of graft-versus-host responses after intestinal transplantation. The antigens these receptors bind are not known. Sequenced by immunoSEQ multiplex PCR; TCRdb stores in-frame clones only, minus some. The sample comprises tens of thousands of clones, approximately 96% of which are singletons, and around 0.53% rests with the top ten. The sequences come from unstimulated CD8+ T cells sorted from spleen or lymph node cells, collected before intestinal transplant. These receptors were obtained from a human donor who received an intestinal transplant.

The genes are TRBV7-9 and TRBJ1-2; 10 bases are a match to TRBD1. With V trimmed by 4 bases and J by 3 bases, 11 bases remained unmatched. The CDR3 extends over 17 amino acids. From germline, CDR1 is SEHNR and CDR2 FQNEAQ (reference sequence). Here the CDR3 reads CASSSTRQGARDYGYTF. The CDR3, as DNA: TGTGCCAGCAGCTCGACCCGACAGGGGGCGCGCGACTATGGCTACACCTTC.

The chain employs TRBV7-8 and TRBJ1-1; 7 nucleotides match TRBD1. Trimming cost V 2 bases and J 1 base; bases outside gene matches: 19. Per the germline V gene, CDR1 is SGHVS and CDR2 is FQNEAQ. The CDR3 totals 20 residues. DNA for the CDR3: TGTGCCAGCAGCTTAAGAGGGGGCTGTGTTCCGGGGTGTCCGAACACTGAAGCTTTCTTT. Its translation is CASSLRGGCVPGCPNTEAFF.

The gene calls are TRBV10-2 and TRBJ2-3; TRBD2 aligns across 9 bases. With V trimmed by 10 bases and J by 5 bases, 7 bases remained unmatched. This CDR3 spans 13 amino acids. CDR1 and CDR2 from the germline V gene are WSHSY and SAAADI. CDR3 sequence: CATVSGRGDTQYF. CDR3 DNA sequence: TGCGCCACCGTTAGCGGGAGAGGAGATACGCAGTATTTT.

This rearrangement joins TRBV6-5 to TRBJ2-1; 9 bases line up with TRBD1. The V gene end was trimmed by 5 bases and the J gene end by 4 bases; junction bases not matched to a gene: 3. The germline gives CDR1 MNHEY, CDR2 SVGAGI. The CDR3 sequence is 14 residues long. The CDR3 DNA follows: TGTGCCAGCAGTCCACAGGGGGCTTACAATGAGCAGTTCTTC. Translated: CASSPQGAYNEQFF.

The rearrangement joins TRBV27 to TRBJ2-1; D not resolved. The CDR3 totals 14 residues. Germline CDR1 MNHEY, CDR2 SMNVEV (reference sequence). V was trimmed by 0 bases and J by 5 bases, leaving 8 bases between them. CDR3 in DNA: TGTGCCAGCAGTTTATCCCCCGTGAACAATGAGCAGTTCTTC. Its translation: CASSLSPVNNEQFF.

The chain uses TRBV15 and TRBJ2-1; D is unresolved. The CDR3 extends over 15 amino acids. The germline gives CDR1 LNHNV, CDR2 YYDKDF (reference sequence). V lost 7 bases and J 4 bases, leaving 17 bases between the germline ends. The CDR3 region is CATNSEYPIYNEQFF. The CDR3 DNA reads as TGTGCCACCAACTCAGAATATCCCATATACAATGAGCAGTTCTTC.

J is TRBJ2-3 and V is TRBV10-2, with a tentative D call TRBD2 (5 bases). V was clipped by 0 bases and J by 4 bases, with 17 bases between them. CDR1 is WSHSY, CDR2 SAAADI, per germline. The CDR3 runs to 17 residues. CDR3 bases: TGCGCCAGCAGTGAGTCAGGAAGAGGGATAGACCCAGATACGCAGTATTTT. Translated: CASSESGRGIDPDTQYF.

The rearrangement joins TRBV5-1 to TRBJ2-1, with 10 bases that match TRBD1. Trimming at V came to 3 bases and at J to 6 bases, leaving 9 bases not matched to a gene. This CDR3 is 16 amino acids long. Germline values: CDR1 SGHRS, CDR2 YFSETQ. The CDR3 coding sequence is TGCGCCAGCAGCTGGGCTGGGACAGGGGACGGCAATGAGCAGTTCTTC. It yields the protein CASSWAGTGDGNEQFF.

This clone turned up a few times. The chain employs TRBV6-5 and TRBJ1-2, with 8 bases identical to TRBD1. Germline lookup yields CDR1 MNHEY and CDR2 SVGAGI. J was trimmed by 2 bases and V by 0 bases; bases with no gene match: 2. CDR3 length equals 15 residues. DNA for the CDR3: TGTGCCAGCAGTTACTCACGGACAGGGAACTATGGCTACACCTTC. The encoded protein is CASSYSRTGNYGYTF.

In its sample, this clone was seen once. This sequence joins TRBV19 and TRBJ2-5, with a possible D match to TRBD1 (5 bases). The DNA end is more similar to TRBJ2-7, so the J call may be wrong. CDR3 length equals 17 residues. CDR1 LNHDA and CDR2 SQIVND come from the germline V gene (reference sequence). The CDR3 bases are TGTGCCAGTAGTATATCACCCGGTCTCGACAGCTCCTACGAGCAGTACTTC. It translates to CASSISPGLDSSYEQYF.

The chain has TRBV27 and TRBJ2-1; TRBD2 matches at 14 bases. Germline assignment: CDR1 MNHEY and CDR2 SMNVEV (reference sequence). The CDR3 is made up of 15 amino acids. V was clipped by 4 bases and J by 8 bases; unmatched bases: 4. In nucleotides, the CDR3 is TGTGCCAGCAGTTCGGGGACTAGCGGGAGAGATGAGCAGTTCTTC. This gives the protein CASSSGTSGRDEQFF.

The chain joins TRBV4-3 to TRBJ2-1; either TRBD1 or TRBD2 may supply D (5 bases each). The germline CDR1 and CDR2 sequences are LGHNA and YSLEER. V lost 1 base, J lost 3 bases, and 13 bases lay in between. The CDR3 runs to 16 residues. The CDR3 loop is CASSQGDPGLYNEQFF. CDR3 in DNA: TGCGCCAGCAGCCAAGGGGACCCCGGGCTCTACAATGAGCAGTTCTTC.

This chain uses TRBV5-4 with TRBJ2-7; 8 bases fit TRBD2. The V gene's germline CDR1 is SGHNT and CDR2 YYREEE (reference sequence). The ends lost 4 bases at V and 5 bases at J; junction bases unmatched: 8. The CDR3 has 14 amino acids. CDR3 DNA: TGTGCCAGCAGCCGACAGCGGGAGAGCCACGAGCAGTACTTC. It codes for CASSRQRESHEQYF.

CDR3 nucleotide sequence: TGTGCCATCAGTGAGACCCGGTGGGGTGTCGAGACCCAGTACTTC. The encoded protein is CAISETRWGVETQYF. The rearrangement links TRBV10-3 to TRBJ2-5; D gene unclear. Germline CDR1 reads ENHRY; CDR2 reads SYGVKD. Trimming cost V 2 bases and J 5 bases, with 15 bases left between them. The CDR3 is 15 amino acids.

This chain joins TRBV10-2 and TRBJ2-5; 10 nucleotides match TRBD2. The J call is uncertain, as TRBJ2-7 better fits the DNA end. CDR1 is WSHSY, CDR2 SAAADI, per germline. The CDR3 runs 18 residues. The CDR3 reads CASSEPLGIAGGQYEQYF. CDR3 DNA sequence: TGCGCCAGCAGTGAGCCCCTGGGAATAGCGGGAGGCCAGTACGAGCAGTACTTC.

The chain links TRBV10-2 to TRBJ2-1; 11 bases fit TRBD2. The length of the CDR3 is 12 residues. Trimming took 8 bases from V and 6 from J; bases not matched to a gene: 0. Germline values: CDR1 WSHSY, CDR2 SAAADI. CDR3 nucleotide sequence: TGCGCCAGCGGACTAGCGGGCAATGAGCAGTTCTTC. It yields the protein CASGLAGNEQFF.

The CDR3 loop is CAIRAGSVMYEQYF. The CDR3 bases are TGTGCCATAAGGGCGGGTTCGGTAATGTACGAGCAGTACTTC. This sequence joins TRBV10-3 and TRBJ2-7, with a tentative D call TRBD2 (5 bases). Trimming took 9 bases from V and 4 from J, leaving 19 bases between them. Germline CDR1 and CDR2: ENHRY and SYGVKD. This CDR3 has 14 residues.

This clone was counted only a few times. This rearrangement joins TRBV2 to TRBJ2-5, with D possibly called TRBD1 or TRBD2 (5 bases each). The CDR3 runs 15 residues. Trimming shortened V by 8 bases and J by 7 bases, and 23 bases separated the two germline ends. Germline V gene data show CDR1 as SNHLY and CDR2 as FYNNEI. The CDR3 loop is CASVGDGPVGVTQYF. DNA of the CDR3: TGTGCCAGCGTTGGGGACGGACCGGTGGGGGTGACCCAGTACTTC.

This chain joins TRBV10-1 and TRBJ2-3; 13 bases match TRBD2. Germline V lookup: CDR1 WNHNN, CDR2 SYGVQD (reference sequence). Trimming at V came to 3 bases and at J to 4 bases, leaving 4 bases not matched to a gene. This CDR3 spans 16 amino acids. This chain's CDR3 is CASSEGLAGVADTQYF. For the CDR3, the DNA is TGCGCCAGCAGTGAAGGACTAGCGGGAGTGGCAGATACGCAGTATTTT.

CDR3 protein: CASSFPSTDTQYF. The CDR3 nucleotides read TGTGCCAGCAGCTTTCCGAGCACAGATACGCAGTATTTT. V gene TRBV13 combines with J gene TRBJ2-3; no definite D call. There are 13 residues in the CDR3. Germline-derived CDR1 and CDR2 are PRHDT and FYEKMQ (reference sequence). Trimming cost V 3 bases and J 0 bases, with 4 bases left between them. The full variable domain, its missing parts supplied by reference TRBV13 and TRBJ2-3, is AAGVIQSPRHLIKEKRETATLKCYPIPRHDTVYWYQQGPGQDPQFLISFYEKMQSDKGSIPDRFSAQQFSDYHSELNMSSLELGDSALYFCASSFPSTDTQYFGPGTRLTVL.

J is TRBJ2-5 and V is TRBV11-3; the D gene is possibly TRBD2 (5 bases). Trimming cost V 5 bases and J 1 base, with 17 bases left between them. This CDR3 comprises 16 residues. CDR1 SGHNT and CDR2 YENEEA come from the germline V gene. CDR3 residues: CASSPRTGRAQETQYF. As DNA, the CDR3 is TGTGCCAGCAGCCCCAGGACCGGGCGGGCCCAAGAGACCCAGTACTTC.

The chain has TRBV6-1 and TRBJ2-7, with a possible D match to TRBD2 (5 bases). The V end was cut by 1 base, the J end by 3 bases, with 7 bases between. Germline assignment: CDR1 MNHNS and CDR2 SASEGT. The CDR3 is 13 amino acids. CDR3 nucleotides: TGTGCCAGCAGTGAAGTAGCGCACTACGAGCAGTACTTC. This gives the protein CASSEVAHYEQYF.

The chain combines TRBV19 with TRBJ2-1; 13 nucleotides agree with TRBD2. Germline values: CDR1 LNHDA, CDR2 SQIVND (reference sequence). J lost 6 bases, V lost 7 bases, and 6 bases had no gene match. CDR3 length: 15 residues. CDR3 nucleotide sequence: TGTGCCAGTATAGGCGGGACTAGCGGGGTCAATGAGCAGTTCTTC. Translation gives CASIGGTSGVNEQFF.

V and J are TRBV21-1 and TRBJ1-4; the DNA was not used to check the table's D call, TRBD1. TRBV21-1 is termed a pseudogene. The CDR3 extends over 20 amino acids. Here the CDR3 DNA reads TGTGCCAGCAGCAATAGGAGACAGGGGGCGCCGGGTCCAACTAATGAAAAACTGTTTTTT. It is translated as CASSNRRQGAPGPTNEKLFF.

This clone was seen just once. V is TRBV10-3 and J is TRBJ1-2; weak D call: TRBD1 (5 bases). This CDR3 has 11 amino acids. Germline V gene sequence: CDR1 ENHRY, CDR2 SYGVKD. Trimming took off 9 bases at V and 4 bases at J, with 9 bases between the two ends. The CDR3 region has the DNA TGTGCCATTCGACAGCCCTATGGCTACACCTTC. Amino acids: CAIRQPYGYTF.

The chain links TRBV13 to TRBJ1-1; D is ambiguous. Per germline, CDR1 PRHDT and CDR2 FYEKMQ (reference sequence). V was cut by 5 bases and J by 7 bases, with 14 bases left in between. The CDR3 sequence is 13 residues long. The CDR3 protein is CASSPDEEGEAFF. Written as DNA, the CDR3 is TGTGCCAGCAGCCCGGATGAGGAAGGTGAAGCTTTCTTT.